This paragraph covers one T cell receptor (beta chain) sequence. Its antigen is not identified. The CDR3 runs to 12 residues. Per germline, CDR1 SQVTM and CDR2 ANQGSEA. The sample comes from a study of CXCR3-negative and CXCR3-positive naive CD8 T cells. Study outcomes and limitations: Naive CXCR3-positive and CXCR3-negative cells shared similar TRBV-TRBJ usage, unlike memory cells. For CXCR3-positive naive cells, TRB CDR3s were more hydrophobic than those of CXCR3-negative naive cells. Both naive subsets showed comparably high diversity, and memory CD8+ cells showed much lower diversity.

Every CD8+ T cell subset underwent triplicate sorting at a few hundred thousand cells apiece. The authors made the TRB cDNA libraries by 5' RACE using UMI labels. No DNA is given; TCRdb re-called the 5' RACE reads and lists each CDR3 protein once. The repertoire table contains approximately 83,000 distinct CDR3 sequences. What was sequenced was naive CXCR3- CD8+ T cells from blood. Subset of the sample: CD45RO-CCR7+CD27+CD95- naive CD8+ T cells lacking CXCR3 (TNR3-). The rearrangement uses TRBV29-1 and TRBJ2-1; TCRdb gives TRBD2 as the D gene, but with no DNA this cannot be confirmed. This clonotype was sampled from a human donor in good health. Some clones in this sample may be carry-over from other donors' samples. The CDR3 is CSVRDWNNEQFF.